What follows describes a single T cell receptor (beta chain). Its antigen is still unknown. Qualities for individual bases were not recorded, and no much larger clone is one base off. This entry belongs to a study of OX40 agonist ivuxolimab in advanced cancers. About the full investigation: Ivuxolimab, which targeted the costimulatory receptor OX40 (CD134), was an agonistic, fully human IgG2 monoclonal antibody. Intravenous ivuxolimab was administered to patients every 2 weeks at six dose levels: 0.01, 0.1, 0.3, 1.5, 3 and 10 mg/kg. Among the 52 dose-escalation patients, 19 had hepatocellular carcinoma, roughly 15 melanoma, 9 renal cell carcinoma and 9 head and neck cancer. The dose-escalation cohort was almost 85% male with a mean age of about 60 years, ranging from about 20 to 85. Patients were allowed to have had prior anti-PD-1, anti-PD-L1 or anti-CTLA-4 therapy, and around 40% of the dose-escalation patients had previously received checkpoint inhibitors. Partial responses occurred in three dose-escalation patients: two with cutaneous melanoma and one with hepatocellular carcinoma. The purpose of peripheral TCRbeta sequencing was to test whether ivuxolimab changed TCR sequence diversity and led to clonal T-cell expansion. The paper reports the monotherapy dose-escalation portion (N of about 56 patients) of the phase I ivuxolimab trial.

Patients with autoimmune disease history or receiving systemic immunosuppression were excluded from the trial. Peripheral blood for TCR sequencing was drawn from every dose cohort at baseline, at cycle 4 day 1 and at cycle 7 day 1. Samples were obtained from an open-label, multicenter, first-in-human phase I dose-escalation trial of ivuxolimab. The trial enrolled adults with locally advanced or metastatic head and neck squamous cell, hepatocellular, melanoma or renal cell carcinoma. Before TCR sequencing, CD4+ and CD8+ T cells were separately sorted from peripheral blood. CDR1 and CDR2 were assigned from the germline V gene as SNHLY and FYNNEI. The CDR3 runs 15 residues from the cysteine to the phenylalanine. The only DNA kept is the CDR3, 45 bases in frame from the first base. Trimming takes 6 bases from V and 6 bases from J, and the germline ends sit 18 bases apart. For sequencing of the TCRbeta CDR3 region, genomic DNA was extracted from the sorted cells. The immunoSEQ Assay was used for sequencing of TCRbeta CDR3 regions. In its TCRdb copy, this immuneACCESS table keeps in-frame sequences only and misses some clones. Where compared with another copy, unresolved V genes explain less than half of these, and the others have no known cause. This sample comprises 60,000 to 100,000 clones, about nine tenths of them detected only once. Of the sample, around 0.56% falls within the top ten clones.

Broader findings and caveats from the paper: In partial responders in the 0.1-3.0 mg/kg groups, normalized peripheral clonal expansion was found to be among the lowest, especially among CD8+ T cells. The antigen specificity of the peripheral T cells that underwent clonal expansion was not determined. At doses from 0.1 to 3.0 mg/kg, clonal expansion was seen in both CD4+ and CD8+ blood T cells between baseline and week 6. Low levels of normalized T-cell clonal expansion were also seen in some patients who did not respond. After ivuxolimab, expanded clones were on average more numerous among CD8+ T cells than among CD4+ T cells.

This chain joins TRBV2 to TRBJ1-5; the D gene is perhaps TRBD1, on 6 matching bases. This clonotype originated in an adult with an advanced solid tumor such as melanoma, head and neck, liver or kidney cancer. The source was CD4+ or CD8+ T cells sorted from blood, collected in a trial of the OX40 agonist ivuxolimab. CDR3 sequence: CASSSDSAGRQPQHF. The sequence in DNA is TGTGCCAGCAGCTCGGACAGCGCAGGCCGTCAGCCCCAGCATTTT.